This T cell receptor (beta chain) was captured in a study of blood T cell repertoires in COVID-19. Turning to the study itself: Both acute and convalescent COVID-19 samples were obtained from the United States, Italy and Spain. PBMCs, B-cell-depleted T cells, or T cells provided the cDNA or gDNA that made up the material.

Germline-derived CDR1 and CDR2 are SEHNR and FQNEAQ (reference sequence). Trimming stripped 6 bases from V and 3 bases from J, with 11 bases between. The CDR3 totals 13 residues. In the original processing: Quantification of nucleated cells was approximated via reference gene primer amplification. The assay was immunoSEQ multiplex PCR, and TCRdb's table has in-frame clones only and misses some. That table gives V, J and clone size, and the DNA gave D and trimming. Among under 200,000 clones listed, around 80% were seen once. The chain combines TRBV7-9 with TRBJ1-1; TRBD1 is a possible D gene (5 bases). This receptor was obtained from a man aged 65-85 years with active or convalescent COVID-19. Input material: peripheral blood. CDR3 residues: CASSRRGDTEAFF. Here the CDR3 DNA reads TGTGCCAGCAGTCGTCGGGGGGACACTGAAGCTTTCTTT.